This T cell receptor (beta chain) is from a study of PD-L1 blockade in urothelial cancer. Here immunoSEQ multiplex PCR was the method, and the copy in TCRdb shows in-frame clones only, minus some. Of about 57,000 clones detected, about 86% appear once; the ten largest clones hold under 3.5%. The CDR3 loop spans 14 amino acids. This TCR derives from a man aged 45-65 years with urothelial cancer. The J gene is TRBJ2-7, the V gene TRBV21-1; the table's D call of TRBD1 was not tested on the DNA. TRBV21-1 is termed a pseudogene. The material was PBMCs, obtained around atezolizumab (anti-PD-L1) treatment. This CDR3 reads CASSRGDSPYEQYF. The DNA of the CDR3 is TGTGCCAGCAGCAGGGGGGACAGCCCCTACGAGCAGTACTTC.